This passage covers 21 T cell receptor beta chains from one sample sequenced in a study of blood T cells in healthy people across ages. Primers used in a second PCR of about 7 to 12 cycles were a sample-barcoded 5' primer and a J-beta primer mix. TCRdb analysed the 5' RACE reads with MiXCR anew, one entry per CDR3 protein. The profile shows about 1.1 million distinct CDR3 sequences, roughly two fifths of them singletons. The sequenced material came from blood. These TCRs come from a man younger than 35 in good health.

A few counts support this clonotype. The chain couples TRBV4-1 to TRBJ2-7; TRBD1 agrees at 9 bases. The CDR3 runs 15 residues. CDR1 and CDR2 from the germline V gene are MGHRA and YSYEKL. Trimming removed 2 bases from V and 0 bases from J; junction bases left unmatched: 2. The chain's CDR3 is CASSQIQGASYEQYF. For the CDR3, the DNA is TGCGCCAGCAGCCAAATACAGGGGGCCTCCTACGAGCAGTACTTC.

The chain uses TRBV30 and TRBJ2-7; TRBD1 or TRBD2 may be the D gene (6 bases each). The CDR3 is made up of 13 amino acids. Trimming removed 2 bases from V and 5 bases from J, with 13 bases in between. CDR1 is GTSNPN, CDR2 SVGIG, per germline (reference sequence). The chain's CDR3 is CAWSTGRRDEQYF. In nucleotides, the CDR3 is TGTGCCTGGAGTACAGGGAGGAGGGACGAGCAGTACTTC.

This clonotype came up once. This sequence joins TRBV20-1 and TRBJ1-6, with D maybe TRBD1 (5 bases). The CDR3 is 16 amino acids. The V and J ends lost 5 bases and 0 bases respectively, with 14 bases between them. The germline gives CDR1 DFQATT, CDR2 SNEGSKA (reference sequence). The CDR3 loop reads CSALTGGSSYNSPLHF. In DNA form, the CDR3 reads TGCAGTGCTCTAACAGGTGGTAGCTCCTATAATTCACCCCTCCACTTT.

This clonotype showed up many times. The gene calls are TRBV6-5 and TRBJ2-4, with unresolved D. The J call may be in error: the DNA end matches TRBJ2-7 better. Germline assignment: CDR1 MNHEY and CDR2 SVGAGI. The CDR3 spans 11 residues. The CDR3 sequence is CASGPSVEQYF. As DNA, the CDR3 is TGTGCCAGCGGGCCCTCAGTCGAGCAGTACTTC.

This clonotype was counted a few times. V gene TRBV29-1 combines with J gene TRBJ1-2; D gene unclear. With 5 bases removed from V and 7 bases from J, the gap between germline ends came to 14 bases. The CDR3 totals 12 residues. In germline, CDR1 is SQVTM, CDR2 ANQGSEA. CDR3: CSVSASLGGYTF. As DNA, the CDR3 is TGCAGCGTTTCGGCCAGTTTGGGTGGCTACACCTTC. Together with reference TRBV29-1 and TRBJ1-2, the CDR3 gives the full variable domain: SAVISQKPSRDICQRGTSLTIQCQVDSQVTMMFWYRQQPGQSLTLIATANQGSEATYESGFVIDKFPISRPNLTFSTLTVSNMSPEDSSIYLCSVSASLGGYTFGSGTRLTVV.

The chain employs TRBV2 and TRBJ2-5; TRBD1 matches at 12 bases. The CDR3 runs to 14 residues. Trimming removed 8 bases from V and 5 bases from J; junction bases left unmatched: 6. Germline V CDR1 and CDR2: SNHLY, FYNNEI. This chain's CDR3 is CASEPGQGAETQYF. CDR3 in DNA: TGTGCCAGCGAACCGGGACAGGGGGCTGAGACCCAGTACTTC.

This clonotype was counted a few times. The genes are TRBV6-2 or TRBV6-3 and TRBJ2-7, with D hard to call. This CDR3 has 15 residues. With 2 bases removed from V and 4 bases from J, the gap between germline ends came to 15 bases. The V gene's germline CDR1 is MNHEY and CDR2 SVGEGT. The CDR3 spells CASSYGPTEIYEQYF. DNA of the CDR3: TGTGCCAGCAGTTACGGACCAACCGAAATATACGAGCAGTACTTC.

The CDR3 bases are TGTGCCAGCAGTCGCGAGGGGACCACTGAAGCTTTCTTT. Translation gives CASSREGTTEAFF. The chain carries TRBV27 and TRBJ1-1; D is possibly TRBD1 (5 bases). The V gene lost 5 bases and the J gene lost 4 bases, with 11 bases spanning the gap. Germline values: CDR1 MNHEY, CDR2 SMNVEV (reference sequence). This CDR3 is built from 13 residues.

This clonotype has more than one count but fewer than ten. CDR3 sequence reads: CASSLRRVGTDTQYF. The CDR3 nucleotides are TGCGCCAGCAGCTTAAGGAGGGTGGGCACAGATACGCAGTATTTT. V gene TRBV5-1 combines with J gene TRBJ2-3, with a weak D call TRBD2 (6 bases). This CDR3 spans 15 amino acids. The germline V gene encodes CDR1 SGHRS and CDR2 YFSETQ. The V and J ends lost 2 bases and 1 base respectively, with 11 bases between them.

The chain carries TRBV28 and TRBJ2-4; the match to TRBD1 covers 9 bases. With 6 bases clipped from V and 0 bases from J, the junction kept 9 bases outside the gene matches. The germline V gene has CDR1 MDHEN and CDR2 SYDVKM. The CDR3 spans 17 residues. CDR3 protein: CASRPLYRGPAKNIQYF. The CDR3 nucleotides read TGTGCCAGCAGACCCTTATACAGGGGGCCAGCCAAAAACATTCAGTACTTC.

The V call is TRBV10-3, the J call TRBJ1-5; the D gene is possibly TRBD1 (5 bases). V was pared by 3 bases and J by 7 bases, with 13 bases between. This CDR3 spans 14 amino acids. In germline, CDR1 is ENHRY, CDR2 SYGVKD. The CDR3 is CAISDGGARQPQHF. CDR3 sequence (DNA): TGTGCCATCAGTGATGGAGGGGCTCGGCAGCCCCAGCATTTT.

This clonotype was detected only a few times. V usage is TRBV5-1 and J usage is TRBJ1-1, with a tentative D call TRBD1 (5 bases). Trimming pared 0 bases from V and 1 base from J, leaving 22 bases between. This CDR3 contains 19 residues. The germline CDR1 and CDR2 sequences are SGHRS and YFSETQ. CDR3 in amino acids: CASSLVGGLDPTSNTEAFF. CDR3 nucleotides: TGCGCCAGCAGCTTGGTGGGGGGACTGGATCCCACCTCGAACACTGAAGCTTTCTTT.

This clonotype was detected many times. This sequence joins TRBV29-1 and TRBJ2-3, with D tentatively TRBD1 (5 bases). Germline CDR1 is SQVTM and CDR2 is ANQGSEA. V was clipped by 7 bases and J by 0 bases, with 11 bases between them. This CDR3 has 13 residues. The CDR3 protein is CSADRSSTDTQYF. The CDR3 DNA reads as TGCAGCGCCGACAGATCTAGCACAGATACGCAGTATTTT.

This clonotype was seen repeatedly, ten times or more. This chain links TRBV12-3 or TRBV12-4 with TRBJ1-5; 7 bases are a match to TRBD1. The CDR3 contains 15 residues. V lost 5 bases, J lost 4 bases, and 8 bases stayed unmatched. The CDR3 here is CASSTMTGRNQPQHF. The CDR3 nucleotides are TGTGCCAGCAGTACAATGACAGGGAGGAATCAGCCCCAGCATTTT.

In its sample, this clonotype was seen a few times. This may come from a read error, since a much larger clone is one base off. The chain combines TRBV10-3 with TRBJ1-5; D uncertain. The V and J ends lost 4 bases and 2 bases respectively, with 3 bases between them. Germline V gene sequence: CDR1 ENHRY, CDR2 SYGVKD. The CDR3 loop spans 12 amino acids. CDR3 protein: CAISGGNQPQHF. CDR3 nucleotide sequence: TGTGCCATCAGTGGGGGCAATCAGCCCCAGCATTTT.

The chain recombines TRBV12-3 or TRBV12-4 with TRBJ1-4; D ambiguous. With 5 bases removed from V and 0 bases from J, the gap between germline ends came to 7 bases. This CDR3 has 14 amino acids. The CDR3 bases are TGTGCCAGCAGTCCGTGGGCAACTAATGAAAAACTGTTTTTT. Its translation: CASSPWATNEKLFF.

The CDR3 DNA sequence: TGTGCCAGCAGCTTAGACTCTGGGGGGTACCAAGAGACCCAGTACTTC. Protein product: CASSLDSGGYQETQYF. The chain recombines TRBV7-2 with TRBJ2-5; D perhaps matches TRBD2 (6 bases). The CDR3 runs 16 residues. Deletions cut 1 base from V and 0 bases from J, with 12 bases between. CDR1 is SGHTA, CDR2 FQGNSA, per germline. Combining the CDR3 with reference TRBV7-2 and TRBJ2-5 gives the whole variable domain GAGVSQSPSNKVTEKGKDVELRCDPISGHTALYWYRQSLGQGLEFLIYFQGNSAPDKSGLPSDRFSAERTGGSVSTLTIQRTQQEDSAVYLCASSLDSGGYQETQYFGPGTRLLVL.

The rearrangement uses TRBV2 and TRBJ2-1; the match to TRBD2 covers 9 bases. The J call may be incorrect, as the DNA end agrees better with TRBJ2-7. CDR3 length equals 14 residues. CDR1 is SNHLY, CDR2 FYNNEI, per germline. This CDR3 reads CASSGLAAYNEQYF. Written as DNA, the CDR3 is TGTGCCAGCAGTGGACTAGCGGCCTACAATGAGCAGTACTTC.

CDR3 coding DNA: TGTGCCAGCAGCTTTCTTCGACTAGTCAGCACAGATACGCAGTATTTT. Translated: CASSFLRLVSTDTQYF. The V gene is TRBV7-9, the J gene TRBJ2-3, with D perhaps matching TRBD2 (6 bases). The CDR3 consists of 16 residues. Per germline, CDR1 SEHNR and CDR2 FQNEAQ (reference sequence). V lost 3 bases and J lost 0, with 13 bases in between. The variable domain in full, with the rest retrieved from reference TRBV7-9 and TRBJ2-3, is DTGVSQNPRHKITKRGQNVTFRCDPISEHNRLYWYRQTLGQGPEFLTYFQNEAQLEKSRLLSDRFSAERPKGSFSTLEIQRTEQGDSAMYLCASSFLRLVSTDTQYFGPGTRLTVL.

As DNA, the CDR3 is TGTGCCAGCAGCTTTAGCGTAGAAGAGACCCAGTACTTC. It encodes CASSFSVEETQYF. The chain combines TRBV7-2 with TRBJ2-5, with D perhaps matching TRBD2 (5 bases). CDR1 is SGHTA and CDR2 is FQGNSA in the germline V gene. The CDR3 covers 13 residues. Trimming pared 3 bases from V and 3 bases from J, leaving 8 bases between. The whole variable domain, remainder taken from reference TRBV7-2 and TRBJ2-5, is GAGVSQSPSNKVTEKGKDVELRCDPISGHTALYWYRQSLGQGLEFLIYFQGNSAPDKSGLPSDRFSAERTGGSVSTLTIQRTQQEDSAVYLCASSFSVEETQYFGPGTRLLVL.

This sequence joins TRBV18 and TRBJ2-5; 8 nucleotides agree with TRBD1. V trimming: 2 bases; J trimming: 5 bases; junction bases outside the gene matches: 10. CDR1 is KGHSH and CDR2 is LQKENI in the germline V gene. This CDR3 contains 16 residues. In DNA, the CDR3 is TGTGCCAGCTCACCAAGGGACAGGTCAACCAAGGAGACCCAGTACTTC. Translating it yields CASSPRDRSTKETQYF.